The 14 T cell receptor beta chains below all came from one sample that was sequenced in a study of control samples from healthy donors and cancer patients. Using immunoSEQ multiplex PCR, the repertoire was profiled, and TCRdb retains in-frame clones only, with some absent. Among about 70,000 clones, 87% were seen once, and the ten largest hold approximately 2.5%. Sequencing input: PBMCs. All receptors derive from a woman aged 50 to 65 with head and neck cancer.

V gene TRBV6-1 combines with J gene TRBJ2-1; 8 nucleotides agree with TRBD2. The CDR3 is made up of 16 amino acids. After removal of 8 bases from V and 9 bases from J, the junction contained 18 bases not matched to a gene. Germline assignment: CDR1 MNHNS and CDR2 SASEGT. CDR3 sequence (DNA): TGTGCCAGCCGTGCGGGGGACGGGGGGGGCCCCGTTGAGCAGTTCTTC. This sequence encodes CASRAGDGGGPVEQFF.

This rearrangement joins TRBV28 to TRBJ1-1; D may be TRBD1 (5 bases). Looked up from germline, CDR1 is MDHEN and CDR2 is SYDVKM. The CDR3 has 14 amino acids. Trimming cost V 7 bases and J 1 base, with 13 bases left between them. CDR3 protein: CASILGGTNTEAFF. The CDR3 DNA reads TGTGCCAGCATCCTTGGGGGAACGAACACTGAAGCTTTCTTT.

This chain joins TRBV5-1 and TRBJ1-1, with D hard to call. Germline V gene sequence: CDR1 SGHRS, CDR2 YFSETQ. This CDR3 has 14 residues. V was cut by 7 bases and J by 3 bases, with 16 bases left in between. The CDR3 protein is CASQMGSRDTEAFF. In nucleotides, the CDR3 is TGCGCCAGCCAAATGGGATCCCGGGACACTGAAGCTTTCTTT.

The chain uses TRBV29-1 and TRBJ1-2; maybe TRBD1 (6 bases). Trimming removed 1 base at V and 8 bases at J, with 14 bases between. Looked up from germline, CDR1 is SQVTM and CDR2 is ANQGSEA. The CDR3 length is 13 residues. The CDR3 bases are TGCAGCGTTGAAGTCTCACCCACAGGGGGCTACACCTTC. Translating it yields CSVEVSPTGGYTF.

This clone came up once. CDR3 region: CASSQRGTASYEQYF. DNA of the CDR3: TGTGCCAGCAGCCAAAGGGGGACCGCGTCCTACGAGCAGTACTTC. The rearrangement links TRBV3-1 (or the pseudogene TRBV3-2) to TRBJ2-7; a possible D gene is TRBD1 (6 bases). CDR1 is LGHDT, CDR2 YNNKEL, per germline (reference sequence). Trimming took off 2 bases at V and 1 base at J, with 12 bases between the two ends. The CDR3 is made up of 15 amino acids.

CDR3 in DNA: TGTGCCACCAGTGATTTCACCCAAGCGGCGGCCGTGACGCAGTATTTT. This gives the protein CATSDFTQAAAVTQYF. The chain combines TRBV24-1 with TRBJ2-3, with a weak D call TRBD2 (5 bases). Germline V gene lookup returns CDR1 KGHDR and CDR2 SFDVKD. This CDR3 has 16 residues. The ends were cut back, 1 base at V and 9 bases at J, with 19 bases in the middle.

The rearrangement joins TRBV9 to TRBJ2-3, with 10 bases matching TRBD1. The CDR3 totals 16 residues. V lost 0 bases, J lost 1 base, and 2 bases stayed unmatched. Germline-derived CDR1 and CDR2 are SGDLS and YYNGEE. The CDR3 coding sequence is TGTGCCAGCAGCGTAGCCGGGACAGGGGGCACAGATACGCAGTATTTT. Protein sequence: CASSVAGTGGTDTQYF. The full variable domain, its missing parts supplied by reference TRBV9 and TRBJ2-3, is DSGVTQTPKHLITATGQRVTLRCSPRSGDLSVYWYQQSLDQGLQFLIQYYNGEERAKGNILERFSAQQFPDLHSELNLSSLELGDSALYFCASSVAGTGGTDTQYFGPGTRLTVL.

In nucleotides, the CDR3 is TGCGCCAGCAGTGAGACCAGGGGAGCAGAAGGCTACACCTTC. Protein product: CASSETRGAEGYTF. The chain carries TRBV10-2 and TRBJ1-2; possibly TRBD1 for D (6 bases). This CDR3 is 14 amino acids long. The V end lost 2 bases, the J end lost 8 bases, and 15 bases lay between the germline ends. Germline CDR1 reads WSHSY; CDR2 reads SAAADI.

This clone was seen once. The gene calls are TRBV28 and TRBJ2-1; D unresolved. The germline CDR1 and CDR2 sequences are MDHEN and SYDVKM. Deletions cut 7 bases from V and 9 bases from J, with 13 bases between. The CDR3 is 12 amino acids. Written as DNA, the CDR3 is TGTGCCAGCACTTCCTCGCGAGTTGAGCAGTTCTTC. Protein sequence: CASTSSRVEQFF.

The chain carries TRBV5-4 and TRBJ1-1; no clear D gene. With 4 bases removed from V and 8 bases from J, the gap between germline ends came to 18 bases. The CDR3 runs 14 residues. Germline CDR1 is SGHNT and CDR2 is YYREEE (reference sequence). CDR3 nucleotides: TGTGCCAGCAGCGTAGATCCAACTAGGTCAGAAGCTTTCTTT. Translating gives CASSVDPTRSEAFF.

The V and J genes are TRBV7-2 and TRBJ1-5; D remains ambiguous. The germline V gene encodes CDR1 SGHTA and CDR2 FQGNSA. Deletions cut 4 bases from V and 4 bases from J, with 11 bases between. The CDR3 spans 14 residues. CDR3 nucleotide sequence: TGTGCCAGCAGCTCCAGGTTACCAAATCAGCCCCAGCATTTT. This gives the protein CASSSRLPNQPQHF.

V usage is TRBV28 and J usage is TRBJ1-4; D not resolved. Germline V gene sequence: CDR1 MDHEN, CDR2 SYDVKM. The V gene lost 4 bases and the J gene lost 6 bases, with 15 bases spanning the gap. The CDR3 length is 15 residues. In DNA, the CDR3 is TGTGCCAGCAGTTCCCCGACATCGGGGTATGAAAAACTGTTTTTT. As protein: CASSSPTSGYEKLFF.

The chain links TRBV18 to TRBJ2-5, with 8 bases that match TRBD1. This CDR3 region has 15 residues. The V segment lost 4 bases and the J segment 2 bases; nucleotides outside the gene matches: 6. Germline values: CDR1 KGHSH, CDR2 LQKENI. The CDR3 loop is CASSLGTGFQETQYF. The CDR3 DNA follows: TGTGCCAGCTCACTCGGGACAGGCTTTCAAGAGACCCAGTACTTC.

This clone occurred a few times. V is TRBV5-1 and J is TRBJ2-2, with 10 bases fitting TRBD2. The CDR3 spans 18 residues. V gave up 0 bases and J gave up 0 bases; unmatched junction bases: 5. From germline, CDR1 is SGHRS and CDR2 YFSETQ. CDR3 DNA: TGCGCCAGCAGCTTGGGTCTAGCGGGGGTCGCGAACACCGGGGAGCTGTTTTTT. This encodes CASSLGLAGVANTGELFF.